Listed below are T cell receptor beta chains from one sample, sequenced in a study of T cell responses to AZD1222 COVID-19 vaccine. Data came from immunoSEQ multiplex PCR; TCRdb stores just in-frame clones and leaves some out. The sample has more than 20,000 clones; roughly 91% are singletons. The sample was peripheral blood, taken 28 days after the second AZD1222 dose. These receptors all stem from an adult who received the AZD1222 COVID-19 vaccine. Each CDR3 is given with its conserved first and last residue.

j_call,v_call,cdr3_aa
TRBJ2-2,TRBV19,CASSKGAFAGANTGELFF
TRBJ2-2,TRBV4-2,CASSQYGMGTGELFF
TRBJ1-1,TRBV28,CASSSPTGNTEAFF
TRBJ1-6,TRBV18,CASSPGESPLHF
TRBJ1-2,TRBV7-9,CASSPELTGGRGYTF
TRBJ2-1,TRBV7-6,CASSLDRTSGSILNEQFF
TRBJ2-7,TRBV6-2/TRBV6-3,CASSNPGTPLEQYF
TRBJ2-1,TRBV28,CASSSRRGGYNEQFF
TRBJ1-4,TRBV28,CASSPTGFEKLFF
TRBJ1-6,TRBV6-2/TRBV6-3,CASSYVPGRINSPLHF
TRBJ1-3,TRBV7-9,CASSLDREGNTIYF